These T cell receptor beta chains were read from a single sample in a study of T cell responses to AZD1222 COVID-19 vaccine. Assay: immunoSEQ multiplex PCR; the TCRdb copy retains only in-frame clones and omits some. Of around 200,000 clones in the sample, approximately 90% were seen once. Sample: peripheral blood, taken 28 days after the second AZD1222 dose. These receptors were collected from an adult who received the AZD1222 COVID-19 vaccine. Both conserved end residues are part of each CDR3. D genes are given only for firm matches. The size of a clone is reported for some rows only, either as once, few or many, or as a class for expanded clones.

CDR3nt: TGTGCCATCAGTGATTTGACTAGCGGCTACAATGAGCAGTTCTTC
CDR3aa: CAISDLTSGYNEQFF
j_gene: TRBJ2-1
abundance: NA
d_gene: TRBD2
v_gene: TRBV10-3

CDR3nt: TGTGCCTGGAGTAATCTTAGCGGGGGGACCTCTTTC
CDR3aa: CAWSNLSGGTSF
j_gene: TRBJ2-7
abundance: NA
d_gene: TRBD2
v_gene: TRBV30

CDR3nt: TGCGCCAGCAGCCGTAGCGGAGTGGGGTACAATGAGCAGTTCTTC
CDR3aa: CASSRSGVGYNEQFF
j_gene: TRBJ2-1
abundance: NA
d_gene: NA
v_gene: TRBV4-3

CDR3nt: TGTGCCAGCAGTACAACTAGCGGGAGTTCCTACGAGCAGTACTTC
CDR3aa: CASSTTSGSSYEQYF
j_gene: TRBJ2-7
abundance: NA
d_gene: TRBD2
v_gene: TRBV6-5

CDR3nt: TGTGCCAGCAGCCCCGCGACAGGGGCCTCCTACGAGCAGTACTTC
CDR3aa: CASSPATGASYEQYF
j_gene: TRBJ2-7
abundance: NA
d_gene: TRBD1
v_gene: TRBV7-9

CDR3nt: TGTGCCAGCAGCTTAGGAGACAGACCGAACACTGAAGCTTTCTTT
CDR3aa: CASSLGDRPNTEAFF
j_gene: TRBJ1-1
abundance: NA
d_gene: NA
v_gene: TRBV11-2

CDR3nt: TGTGCCAGCACCCAGATGATGGGAAGACGCTACACCTTC
CDR3aa: CASTQMMGRRYTF
j_gene: TRBJ1-2
abundance: NA
d_gene: NA
v_gene: TRBV28

CDR3nt: TGTGCCAGCAGTGCTTCCGGCTCCGGAATGGCAGATACGCAGTATTTT
CDR3aa: CASSASGSGMADTQYF
j_gene: TRBJ2-3
abundance: NA
d_gene: NA
v_gene: TRBV28

CDR3nt: TGTGCCAGCTACCGGGACAGGGTCCGGGAGCAGTACTTC
CDR3aa: CASYRDRVREQYF
j_gene: TRBJ2-7
abundance: NA
d_gene: TRBD1
v_gene: TRBV28

CDR3nt: TGTGCCAGCAGCTCCCGGGACAGGGAAACCTACGAGCAGTACTTC
CDR3aa: CASSSRDRETYEQYF
j_gene: TRBJ2-7
abundance: NA
d_gene: TRBD1
v_gene: TRBV7-2

CDR3nt: TGTGCCTGGAGTCTGGCGACTCGCGGGGGTGGCTACACCTTC
CDR3aa: CAWSLATRGGGYTF
j_gene: TRBJ1-2
abundance: NA
d_gene: NA
v_gene: TRBV30

CDR3nt: TGTGCCTGGACTGTGGGGACAGGCTCCTACGAGCAGTACTTC
CDR3aa: CAWTVGTGSYEQYF
j_gene: TRBJ2-7
abundance: NA
d_gene: TRBD1
v_gene: TRBV30

CDR3nt: TGTGCCAGCAGCTCCAGAGGGGACAGGGGGCCTTCACCCCTCCACTTT
CDR3aa: CASSSRGDRGPSPLHF
j_gene: TRBJ1-6
abundance: NA
d_gene: TRBD1
v_gene: TRBV9

CDR3nt: TGTGCCAGCAGGGGGGACACCGTCACCTACGAGCAGTACTTC
CDR3aa: CASRGDTVTYEQYF
j_gene: TRBJ2-7
abundance: NA
d_gene: NA
v_gene: TRBV2

CDR3nt: TGCGCCAGCGCCGGGGGGGCACACGAGCAGTACTTC
CDR3aa: CASAGGAHEQYF
j_gene: TRBJ2-7
abundance: NA
d_gene: TRBD2
v_gene: TRBV5-1

CDR3nt: TGCGCCAGCAGCTTGGGGGGGATTGGAAACACCATATATTTT
CDR3aa: CASSLGGIGNTIYF
j_gene: TRBJ1-3
abundance: NA
d_gene: NA
v_gene: TRBV5-1

CDR3nt: TGTGCCAGCAGCTATTTTAGAGTCGGGCTTAATTCACCCCTCCACTTT
CDR3aa: CASSYFRVGLNSPLHF
j_gene: TRBJ1-6
abundance: once
d_gene: NA
v_gene: TRBV7-2

CDR3nt: TGTGCCAGCAGTCCCAGTCCAGATACGCAGTATTTT
CDR3aa: CASSPSPDTQYF
j_gene: TRBJ2-3
abundance: once
d_gene: NA
v_gene: TRBV27

CDR3nt: TGTGCCAGCAGCTCGCGGGACAGGGAAGAGACCCAGTACTTC
CDR3aa: CASSSRDREETQYF
j_gene: TRBJ2-5
abundance: once
d_gene: TRBD1
v_gene: TRBV7-9

CDR3nt: TGTGCCAGCAGCTTAGATACCTACGGGGATGAGCAGTTCTTC
CDR3aa: CASSLDTYGDEQFF
j_gene: TRBJ2-1
abundance: once
d_gene: NA
v_gene: TRBV11-3

CDR3nt: TGTGCCAGCACCTCTCTGGGGGGAGGGCCCTACAATGAGCAGTTCTTC
CDR3aa: CASTSLGGGPYNEQFF
j_gene: TRBJ2-1
abundance: NA
d_gene: TRBD2
v_gene: TRBV28

CDR3nt: TGTGCCAGCTCAAAGTCCTCTTCCTACGAGCAGTACTTC
CDR3aa: CASSKSSSYEQYF
j_gene: TRBJ2-7
abundance: NA
d_gene: NA
v_gene: TRBV18

CDR3nt: TGTGCCAGCAGCGTGTGGGGGCGCACAGATACGCAGTATTTT
CDR3aa: CASSVWGRTDTQYF
j_gene: TRBJ2-3
abundance: NA
d_gene: NA
v_gene: TRBV7-2

CDR3nt: TGTGCCGCAAAACTGGGGGGCGCTTATTATGGCTACACCTTC
CDR3aa: CAAKLGGAYYGYTF
j_gene: TRBJ1-2
abundance: NA
d_gene: NA
v_gene: TRBV28

CDR3nt: TGTGCCAGCAGCTTAGGGACTAGCAGAGGAGACGAGCAGTACTTC
CDR3aa: CASSLGTSRGDEQYF
j_gene: TRBJ2-7
abundance: NA
d_gene: TRBD2
v_gene: TRBV7-3

CDR3nt: TGTGCCAGCAGCTCCTTCCAGGGACTCAATCAGCCCCAGCATTTT
CDR3aa: CASSSFQGLNQPQHF
j_gene: TRBJ1-5
abundance: few
d_gene: NA
v_gene: TRBV28

CDR3nt: TGCAGCCCCCGTGTGGCCCACACAGATACGCAGTATTTT
CDR3aa: CSPRVAHTDTQYF
j_gene: TRBJ2-3
abundance: NA
d_gene: NA
v_gene: TRBV29-1

CDR3nt: TGTGCCAGCACCTCCCGGTCCCTCGGAGCCTACGAGCAGTACTTC
CDR3aa: CASTSRSLGAYEQYF
j_gene: TRBJ2-7
abundance: NA
d_gene: NA
v_gene: TRBV7-2

CDR3nt: TGTGCCACCTCGAGGCCAGGGGCGGCTAATGAAAAACTGTTTTTT
CDR3aa: CATSRPGAANEKLFF
j_gene: TRBJ1-4
abundance: NA
d_gene: NA
v_gene: TRBV28

CDR3nt: TGTGCCAGCAAAGACCCTTATGCGGGGATCGAGACCCAGTACTTC
CDR3aa: CASKDPYAGIETQYF
j_gene: TRBJ2-5
abundance: NA
d_gene: NA
v_gene: TRBV6-5

CDR3nt: TGCGCCAGCAGCGGATCCAGTGGGAGGGACACTGAAGCTTTCTTT
CDR3aa: CASSGSSGRDTEAFF
j_gene: TRBJ1-1
abundance: NA
d_gene: NA
v_gene: TRBV4-1

CDR3nt: TGTGCCAGCAGCGTAGCGGGGGGCGGGTCCGGGGAGCTGTTTTTT
CDR3aa: CASSVAGGGSGELFF
j_gene: TRBJ2-2
abundance: NA
d_gene: NA
v_gene: TRBV9

CDR3nt: TGTGCCAGCACCAAAATACAGGAGGGAGAGCAGTACTTC
CDR3aa: CASTKIQEGEQYF
j_gene: TRBJ2-7
abundance: once
d_gene: NA
v_gene: TRBV6-5

CDR3nt: TGTGCCTGGAGAGGCGGCGCAACTAATGAAAAACTGTTTTTT
CDR3aa: CAWRGGATNEKLFF
j_gene: TRBJ1-4
abundance: NA
d_gene: NA
v_gene: TRBV30

CDR3nt: TGTGCCTGGAGTGAAAGTACCCTCTACGAGCAGTACTTC
CDR3aa: CAWSESTLYEQYF
j_gene: TRBJ2-7
abundance: NA
d_gene: NA
v_gene: TRBV30

CDR3nt: TGTGCCAGCAGCGCCCTAGTGGGGGGGACGGACGAGCAGTACTTC
CDR3aa: CASSALVGGTDEQYF
j_gene: TRBJ2-7
abundance: once
d_gene: TRBD2
v_gene: TRBV9

CDR3nt: TGTGCCAGCTGGGACAGGGCCAACTACGAGCAGTACTTC
CDR3aa: CASWDRANYEQYF
j_gene: TRBJ2-7
abundance: NA
d_gene: TRBD1
v_gene: TRBV6-5

CDR3nt: TGTGCCAGCAGCTTAGTAGCCGCCAATGAGCAGTTCTTC
CDR3aa: CASSLVAANEQFF
j_gene: TRBJ2-1
abundance: NA
d_gene: NA
v_gene: TRBV7-6

CDR3nt: TGTGCCAGCAGTTCCCATAGCGGGAGGTCCTACGAGCAGTACTTC
CDR3aa: CASSSHSGRSYEQYF
j_gene: TRBJ2-7
abundance: once
d_gene: TRBD2
v_gene: TRBV6-5

CDR3nt: TGTGCCAGCTCACCACCTGGCGGTAGCTCCTACAATGAGCAGTTCTTC
CDR3aa: CASSPPGGSSYNEQFF
j_gene: TRBJ2-1
abundance: NA
d_gene: NA
v_gene: TRBV18

CDR3nt: TGTGCCAGCAGCCTGTATGGAGAAAACCCGAACTCTGAAGCTTTCTTT
CDR3aa: CASSLYGENPNSEAFF
j_gene: TRBJ1-1
abundance: NA
d_gene: NA
v_gene: TRBV14

CDR3nt: TGCGCCAGCAGCCAAGAGGACCGATCTAACTATGGCTACACCTTC
CDR3aa: CASSQEDRSNYGYTF
j_gene: TRBJ1-2
abundance: NA
d_gene: NA
v_gene: TRBV4-3

CDR3nt: TGTGCCAGCAGCTCACAGGCCGGGGAGCTGTTTTTT
CDR3aa: CASSSQAGELFF
j_gene: TRBJ2-2
abundance: NA
d_gene: NA
v_gene: TRBV5-8

CDR3nt: TGTGCCAGCAGTCCAGCCGGGGGGGCGCTTGGGCAGTACTTC
CDR3aa: CASSPAGGALGQYF
j_gene: TRBJ2-7
abundance: NA
d_gene: TRBD2
v_gene: TRBV28

CDR3nt: TGTGCCAGCAGTTACTTCCGGAGCGGGACCGGGGAGCTGTTTTTT
CDR3aa: CASSYFRSGTGELFF
j_gene: TRBJ2-2
abundance: NA
d_gene: NA
v_gene: TRBV6-5

CDR3nt: TGCAGTGCTAGCCAGGGGGAGACCCAGTACTTC
CDR3aa: CSASQGETQYF
j_gene: TRBJ2-5
abundance: NA
d_gene: NA
v_gene: TRBV20-1